The sample holds a few counts of the clone carrying this T cell receptor (beta chain). Assay: immunoSEQ multiplex PCR; the TCRdb copy retains only in-frame clones and omits some. This table has 50,000 to 55,000 clones, roughly 80% appearing once. This entry belongs to a study of PD-L1 blockade in urothelial cancer. Overall study: The study started patients on atezolizumab at some point between 2013 and 2014, giving 1,200 mg intravenously every 3 weeks. Blood analysis occurred 3 weeks (second dose) and 6 weeks after treatment start.

CDR3 length equals 15 residues. The V gene lost 6 bases and the J gene lost 1 base, with 13 bases spanning the gap. Germline V gives CDR1 MNHNY, CDR2 SVGAGI (reference sequence). This sample comprised PBMCs, obtained around atezolizumab (anti-PD-L1) treatment. The chain links TRBV6-6 to TRBJ1-5; D gene ambiguous. The sequence was obtained from a man aged 65 to 85 with urothelial cancer. The CDR3 DNA reads TGTGCCAGCAGCGATCGGGGTCGGAGCAATCAGCCCCAGCATTTT. Protein sequence: CASSDRGRSNQPQHF.